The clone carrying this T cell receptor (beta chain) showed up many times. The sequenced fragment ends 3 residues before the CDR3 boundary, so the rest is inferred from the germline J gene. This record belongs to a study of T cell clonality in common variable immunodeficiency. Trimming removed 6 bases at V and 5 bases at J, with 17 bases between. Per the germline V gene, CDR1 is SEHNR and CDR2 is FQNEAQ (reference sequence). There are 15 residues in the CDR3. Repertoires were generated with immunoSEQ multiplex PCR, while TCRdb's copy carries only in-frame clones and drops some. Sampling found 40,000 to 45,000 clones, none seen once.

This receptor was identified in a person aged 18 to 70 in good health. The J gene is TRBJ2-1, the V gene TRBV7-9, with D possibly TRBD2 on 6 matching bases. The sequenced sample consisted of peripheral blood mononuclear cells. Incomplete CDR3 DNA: TGTGCCAGCAGAACTCTCCGGGGACTGAACAATGAG. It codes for CASRTLRGLNNE. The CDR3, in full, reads CASRTLRGLNNEQFF.